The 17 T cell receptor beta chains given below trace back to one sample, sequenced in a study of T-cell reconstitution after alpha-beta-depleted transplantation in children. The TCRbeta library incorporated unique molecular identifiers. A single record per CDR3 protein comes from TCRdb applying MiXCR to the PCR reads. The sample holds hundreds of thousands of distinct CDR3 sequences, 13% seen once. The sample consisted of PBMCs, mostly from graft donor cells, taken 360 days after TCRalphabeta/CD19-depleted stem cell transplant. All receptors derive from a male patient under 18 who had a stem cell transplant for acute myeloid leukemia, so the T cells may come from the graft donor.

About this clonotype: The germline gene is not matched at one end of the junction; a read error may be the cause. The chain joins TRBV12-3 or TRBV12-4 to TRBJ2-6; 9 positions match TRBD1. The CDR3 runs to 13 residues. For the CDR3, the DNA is TGTGCCAGCACCGCGACAGGGGGCAACGTCCTGACTTTC. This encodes CASTATGGNVLTF.

CDR3: CASSIVLGFTDTQYF. DNA of the CDR3: TGTGCCAGCAGTATAGTCCTGGGGTTCACAGATACGCAGTATTTT. The V call is TRBV28, the J call TRBJ2-3; no definite D call. This CDR3 is 15 amino acids long. The V end lost 5 bases, the J end lost 2 bases, and 14 bases lay between the germline ends. The germline V gene encodes CDR1 MDHEN and CDR2 SYDVKM.

The CDR3 reads CATSDLRSSYNEQFF. The CDR3 bases are TGTGCCACCAGTGATTTGAGGAGCTCCTACAATGAGCAGTTCTTC. The gene calls are TRBV24-1 and TRBJ2-1; D unresolved. Trimming took off 0 bases at V and 0 bases at J, with 5 bases between the two ends. There are 15 residues in the CDR3. The germline V gene has CDR1 KGHDR and CDR2 SFDVKD.

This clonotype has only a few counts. The CDR3 DNA is TGTGCCAGCAGTCTCGTCGGGGACAGGGGGCCCACCGGGGAGCTGTTTTTT. Encoded protein: CASSLVGDRGPTGELFF. This chain uses TRBV27 with TRBJ2-2; 12 nucleotides match TRBD1. Unmatched junction bases numbered 8, after V lost 5 bases and J lost 4 bases. The CDR3 has 17 residues. Germline CDR1 reads MNHEY; CDR2 reads SMNVEV (reference sequence).

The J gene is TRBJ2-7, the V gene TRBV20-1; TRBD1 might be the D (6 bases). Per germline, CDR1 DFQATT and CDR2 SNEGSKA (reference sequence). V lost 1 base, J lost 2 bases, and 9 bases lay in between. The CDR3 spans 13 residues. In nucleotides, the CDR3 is TGCAGTGCTAGAGGGACAGTTCCCTACGAGCAGTACTTC. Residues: CSARGTVPYEQYF.

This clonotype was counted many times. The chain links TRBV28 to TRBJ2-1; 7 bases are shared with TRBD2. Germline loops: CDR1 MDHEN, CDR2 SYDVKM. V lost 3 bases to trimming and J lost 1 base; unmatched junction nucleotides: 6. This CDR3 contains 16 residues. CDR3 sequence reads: CASSFWSGKSYNEQFF. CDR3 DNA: TGTGCCAGCAGTTTCTGGAGCGGGAAGTCCTACAATGAGCAGTTCTTC.

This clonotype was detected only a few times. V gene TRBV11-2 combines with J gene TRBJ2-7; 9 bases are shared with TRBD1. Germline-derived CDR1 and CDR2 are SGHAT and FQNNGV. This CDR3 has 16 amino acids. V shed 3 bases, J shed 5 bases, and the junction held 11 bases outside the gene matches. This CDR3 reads CASSLGLRDRANEQYF. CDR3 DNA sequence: TGTGCCAGCAGCTTGGGGCTCCGGGACAGGGCGAACGAGCAGTACTTC.

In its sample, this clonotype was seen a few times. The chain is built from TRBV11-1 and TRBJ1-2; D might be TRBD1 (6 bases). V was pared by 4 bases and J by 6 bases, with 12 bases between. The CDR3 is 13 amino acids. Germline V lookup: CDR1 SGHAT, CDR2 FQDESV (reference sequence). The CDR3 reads CASSYGQQDGYTF. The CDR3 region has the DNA TGTGCCAGCAGCTACGGACAGCAGGATGGCTACACCTTC.

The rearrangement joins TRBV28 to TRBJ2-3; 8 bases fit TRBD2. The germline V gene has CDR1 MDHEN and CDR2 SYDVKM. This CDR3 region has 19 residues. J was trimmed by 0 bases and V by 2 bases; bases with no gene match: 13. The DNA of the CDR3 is TGTGCCAGCAGTTTAACGCTACGTAGCGGGAACCCCAGCACAGATACGCAGTATTTT. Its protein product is CASSLTLRSGNPSTDTQYF.

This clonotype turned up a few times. The CDR3 DNA follows: TGTGCCAGCGGGATAGCGGGAGCTTTTTACGAGCAGTACTTC. Protein: CASGIAGAFYEQYF. The chain joins TRBV28 to TRBJ2-7; 9 bases are shared with TRBD2. CDR1 is MDHEN and CDR2 is SYDVKM in the germline V gene. The length of the CDR3 is 14 residues. V gave up 8 bases and J gave up 4 bases; unmatched junction bases: 9.

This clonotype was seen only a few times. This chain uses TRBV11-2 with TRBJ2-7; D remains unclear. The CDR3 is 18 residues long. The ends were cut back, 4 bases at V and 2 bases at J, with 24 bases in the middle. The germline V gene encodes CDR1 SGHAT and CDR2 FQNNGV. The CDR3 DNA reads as TGTGCCAGCAGCTCACAAGCCCTAAGGTGGTCGACCCCCTACGAGCAGTACTTC. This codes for CASSSQALRWSTPYEQYF.

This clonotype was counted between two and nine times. CDR3: CASSLKPSGSLTYEQYF. The CDR3 bases are TGCGCCAGCAGCTTGAAGCCTAGCGGGAGCCTTACCTACGAGCAGTACTTC. V usage is TRBV5-1 and J usage is TRBJ2-7, with 10 nucleotides matching TRBD2. The germline V gene encodes CDR1 SGHRS and CDR2 YFSETQ. The CDR3 has 17 amino acids. V was pared by 1 base and J by 2 bases, with 9 bases of the junction left unmatched.

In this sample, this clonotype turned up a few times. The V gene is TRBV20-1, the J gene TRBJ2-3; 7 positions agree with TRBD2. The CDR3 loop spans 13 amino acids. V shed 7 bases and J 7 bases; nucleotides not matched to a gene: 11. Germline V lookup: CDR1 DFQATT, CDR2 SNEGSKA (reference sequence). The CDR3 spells CSEGRGGSNTQYF. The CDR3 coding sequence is TGCAGTGAGGGGAGAGGCGGGAGTAATACGCAGTATTTT.

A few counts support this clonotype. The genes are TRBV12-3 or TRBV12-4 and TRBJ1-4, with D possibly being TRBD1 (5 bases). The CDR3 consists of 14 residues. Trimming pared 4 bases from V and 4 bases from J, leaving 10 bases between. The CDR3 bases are TGTGCCAGCAGTTCCCAGGGCCGTAATGAAAAACTGTTTTTT. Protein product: CASSSQGRNEKLFF.

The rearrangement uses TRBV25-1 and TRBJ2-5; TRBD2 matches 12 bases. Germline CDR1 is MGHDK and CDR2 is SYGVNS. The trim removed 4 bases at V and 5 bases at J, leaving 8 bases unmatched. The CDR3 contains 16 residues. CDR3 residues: CASSALAGGRRETQYF. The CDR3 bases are TGTGCCAGCAGTGCACTAGCGGGAGGCCGGAGGGAGACCCAGTACTTC.

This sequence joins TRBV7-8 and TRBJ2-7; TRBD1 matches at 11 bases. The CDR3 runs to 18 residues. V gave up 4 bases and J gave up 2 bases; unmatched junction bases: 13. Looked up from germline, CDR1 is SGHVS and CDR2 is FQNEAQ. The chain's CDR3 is CASSSTTGTGGLAYEQYF. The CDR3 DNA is TGTGCCAGCAGCTCAACGACCGGGACAGGGGGTTTGGCCTACGAGCAGTACTTC.

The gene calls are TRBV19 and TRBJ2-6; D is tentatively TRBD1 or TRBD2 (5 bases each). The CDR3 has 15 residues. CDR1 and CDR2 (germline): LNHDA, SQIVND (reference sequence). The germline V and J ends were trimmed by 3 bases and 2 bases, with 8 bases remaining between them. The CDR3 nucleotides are TGTGCCAGTAGTATTCGGGGCGCTGGGGCCAACGTCCTGACTTTC. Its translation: CASSIRGAGANVLTF.